Following are 2 T cell receptor beta chains from one sample sequenced in a study of blood T cell repertoires in COVID-19. TCRdb keeps only in-frame clones here, not all; method: immunoSEQ multiplex PCR. The sample records under 200,000 clones, 87% being singletons. Sequenced input: peripheral blood. The receptors derive from a man younger than 35 with active or convalescent COVID-19.

The V and J genes are TRBV7-8 and TRBJ2-7, with D possibly TRBD1 on 6 matching bases. Per the germline V gene, CDR1 is SGHVS and CDR2 is FQNEAQ. CDR3 length equals 17 residues. Between the trimmed V and J ends, which lost 1 base and 2 bases, there was a span of 18 bases. The CDR3 DNA reads TGTGCCAGCAGCTTAGGTGGTATCGCAGGGGTGACCTACGAGCAGTACGTC. Its protein product is CASSLGGIAGVTYEQYV.

The gene calls are TRBV2 and TRBJ1-2; D is uncertain. The CDR3 is 12 residues long. V was cut by 5 bases and J by 1 base, with 5 bases left in between. The germline V gene has CDR1 SNHLY and CDR2 FYNNEI. The CDR3 loop is CASSLVNYGYTF. CDR3 DNA sequence: TGTGCCAGCAGTCTCGTTAACTATGGCTACACCTTC.